Given below is one T cell receptor (beta chain) in context. Its antigen is undetermined. This entry is derived from a study of cytomegalovirus exposure and HLA in healthy donors. General study points: The finding came from a later analysis; first-cohort TCR clusters tended to co-occur in the roughly 120 validation repertoires.

Produced via immunoSEQ multiplex PCR; TCRdb's table is partial and in-frame only. The sample gives under 200,000 clones, roughly 82% of which show up once; roughly 7% is in the top ten. The receptor's source is a man younger than 35 in good health and CMV-seropositive. Sequenced input: PBMCs.

CDR3 sequence (DNA): TGTGCCAGTAGTATAAGGACTAGCGGCCTAAACTCCTACGAGCAGTACTTC. Translation gives CASSIRTSGLNSYEQYF. The chain uses TRBV19 and TRBJ2-7; 10 bases fit TRBD2. J lost 0 bases, V lost 2 bases, and 7 bases had no gene match. CDR1 LNHDA and CDR2 SQIVND come from the germline V gene (reference sequence). The CDR3 runs 17 residues.